The 29 T cell receptor beta chains given below trace back to one sample, sequenced in a study of T cells after somatic rescue of genetic block. The method was immunoSEQ multiplex PCR; TCRdb's version includes in-frame clones alone and lacks a portion of them. Counted here are about 120,000 clones, 90% to 95% occurring once; the ten biggest clones make up 1.4%. The sequencing sample was made of peripheral blood mononuclear cells (PBMCs). The receptors derive from a woman aged 18 to 35.

The V gene is TRBV30, the J gene TRBJ1-4; no clear D gene. V was shortened by 4 bases and J by 4 bases, with 7 bases between the two germline ends. Per the germline V gene, CDR1 is GTSNPN and CDR2 is SVGIG (reference sequence). The length of the CDR3 is 12 residues. The DNA of the CDR3 is TGTGCCTGGACTCCGAATAATGAAAAACTGTTTTTT. Translation gives CAWTPNNEKLFF.

This chain joins TRBV4-3 and TRBJ2-7; 11 bases fit TRBD2. Germline lookup yields CDR1 LGHNA and CDR2 YSLEER. The J segment lost 3 bases and the V segment lost 0 bases, leaving 1 base of the junction unmatched. The CDR3 is made up of 15 amino acids. For the CDR3, the DNA is TGCGCCAGCAGCCAAGAACTAGCGGGGGTCTACGAGCAGTACTTC. This encodes CASSQELAGVYEQYF.

This clone was recorded once. J is TRBJ1-1 and V is TRBV7-9; maybe TRBD1 (5 bases). V was trimmed by 1 base and J by 1 base, leaving 10 bases between them. In germline, CDR1 is SEHNR, CDR2 FQNEAQ (reference sequence). The CDR3 totals 15 residues. This chain's CDR3 is CASSLVSGANTEAFF. The CDR3 DNA is TGTGCCAGCAGCTTAGTCTCCGGGGCGAACACTGAAGCTTTCTTT.

The V gene is TRBV2, the J gene TRBJ1-3, with TRBD1 identical over 11 bases. CDR3 length: 16 residues. Germline CDR1 and CDR2: SNHLY and FYNNEI. V was clipped by 8 bases and J by 1 base; unmatched bases: 7. The CDR3 DNA follows: TGTGCCAGCCTCCGGGACAGGGGGGAGTCTGGAAACACCATATATTTT. Encoded protein: CASLRDRGESGNTIYF. Full variable domain (missing parts from reference TRBV2 and TRBJ1-3): EPEVTQTPSHQVTQMGQEVILRCVPISNHLYFYWYRQILGQKVEFLVSFYNNEISEKSEIFDDQFSVERPDGSNFTLKIRSTKLEDSAMYFCASLRDRGESGNTIYFGEGSWLTVV.

This clone is a singleton in its sample. The V call is TRBV27, the J call TRBJ2-1; 12 nucleotides line up with TRBD2. Trimming removed 3 bases from V and 6 bases from J; junction bases left unmatched: 3. Germline V gene data show CDR1 as MNHEY and CDR2 as SMNVEV (reference sequence). The CDR3 is 15 amino acids. CDR3 protein: CASSFWTSGVNEQFF. The CDR3 bases are TGTGCCAGCAGTTTTTGGACTAGCGGGGTCAATGAGCAGTTCTTC.

This chain joins TRBV5-1 and TRBJ2-1; 11 bases are shared with TRBD2. J lost 5 bases, V lost 4 bases, and 5 bases had no gene match. Germline V gives CDR1 SGHRS, CDR2 YFSETQ. This CDR3 is built from 15 residues. CDR3 protein: CASSPGLAEDNEQFF. The CDR3 bases are TGCGCCAGCAGCCCGGGACTAGCGGAGGACAATGAGCAGTTCTTC.

This clone was detected only once. The chain is built from TRBV30 and TRBJ1-2, with D possibly matching TRBD1 (5 bases). CDR3 length equals 13 residues. V lost 3 bases and J lost 7, with 15 bases in between. From germline, CDR1 is GTSNPN and CDR2 SVGIG (reference sequence). CDR3 in DNA: TGTGCCTGGAGCCCTATCGGGGGGGGTGGCTACACCTTC. This sequence encodes CAWSPIGGGGYTF.

This rearrangement joins TRBV5-4 to TRBJ2-7, with 7 bases fitting TRBD1. The CDR3 extends over 16 amino acids. With 3 bases clipped from V and 3 bases from J, the junction kept 12 bases outside the gene matches. Germline V gene lookup returns CDR1 SGHNT and CDR2 YYREEE (reference sequence). The CDR3 sequence is CASSSKTGLVVYEQYF. Written as DNA, the CDR3 is TGTGCCAGCAGCTCCAAGACAGGGCTCGTCGTCTACGAGCAGTACTTC.

The chain employs TRBV5-1 and TRBJ2-5; D ambiguous. Germline V lookup: CDR1 SGHRS, CDR2 YFSETQ. The CDR3 extends over 14 amino acids. V dropped 0 bases and J dropped 2 bases, with 8 bases sitting between them. The CDR3 protein is CASSLGGLQETQYF. CDR3 in DNA: TGCGCCAGCAGCTTGGGCGGCCTTCAAGAGACCCAGTACTTC.

This chain connects TRBV19 to TRBJ2-5; 11 nucleotides align to TRBD2. Trimming cost V 6 bases and J 6 bases; bases outside gene matches: 6. CDR1 LNHDA and CDR2 SQIVND come from the germline V gene (reference sequence). The CDR3 runs to 14 residues. The CDR3 nucleotides are TGTGCCAGTAGGACCACTAGCGGGGGTCAGACCCAGTACTTC. Translating gives CASRTTSGGQTQYF.

The gene calls are TRBV7-2 and TRBJ2-7; perhaps TRBD1 as D (5 bases). V was pared by 0 bases and J by 3 bases, with 12 bases between. CDR3 length: 15 residues. Germline V gene sequence: CDR1 SGHTA, CDR2 FQGNSA. As DNA, the CDR3 is TGTGCCAGCAGCTTAGCCCAGGGCCTGGTCTACGAGCAGTACTTC. Residues: CASSLAQGLVYEQYF.

In nucleotides, the CDR3 is TGTGCCAGCACCCTCGGGGGGGGGCAGAGCCACGAGCAGTACTTC. Translating gives CASTLGGGQSHEQYF. The gene calls are TRBV7-2 and TRBJ2-7; 8 positions agree with TRBD2. With V trimmed by 7 bases and J by 5 bases, 13 bases remained unmatched. The CDR3 is 15 residues long. CDR1 and CDR2 (germline): SGHTA, FQGNSA. The variable domain in full, completed from reference TRBV7-2 and TRBJ2-7, reads GAGVSQSPSNKVTEKGKDVELRCDPISGHTALYWYRQSLGQGLEFLIYFQGNSAPDKSGLPSDRFSAERTGGSVSTLTIQRTQQEDSAVYLCASTLGGGQSHEQYFGPGTRLTVT.

The chain is built from TRBV7-3 and TRBJ2-1; weak D call: TRBD1 (5 bases). The CDR3 runs to 16 residues. V was clipped by 2 bases and J by 7 bases, with 18 bases between them. Germline values: CDR1 SGHTA, CDR2 FQGTGA. The CDR3 nucleotides are TGTGCCAGCAGCTTACATGGGGCCGCCAATACTAATGAGCAGTTCTTC. Residues: CASSLHGAANTNEQFF.

The CDR3 sequence: CASSPNTGAKNTEAFF. As DNA, the CDR3 is TGCGCCAGCAGCCCCAATACAGGGGCCAAGAACACTGAAGCTTTCTTT. The genes are TRBV5-1 and TRBJ1-1, with 7 positions matching TRBD1. This CDR3 contains 16 residues. The germline CDR1 and CDR2 sequences are SGHRS and YFSETQ. Trimming took 4 bases from V and 1 from J; bases not matched to a gene: 10.

J is TRBJ1-2 and V is TRBV5-6; D is possibly TRBD1 (6 bases). The CDR3 has 14 residues. Trimming cost V 0 bases and J 7 bases, with 13 bases left between them. Germline V CDR1 and CDR2: SGHDT, YYEEEE. The CDR3 loop is CASSLGTERSGYTF. In DNA form, the CDR3 reads TGTGCCAGCAGCTTGGGGACAGAACGATCTGGCTACACCTTC.

This chain connects TRBV5-4 to TRBJ1-6; D might be TRBD1 (5 bases). Trimming left V 0 bases short and J 4 bases short, with 5 bases between. The germline V gene has CDR1 SGHNT and CDR2 YYREEE (reference sequence). This CDR3 region has 14 residues. Here the CDR3 DNA reads TGTGCCAGCAGCTTGGCAGGGTATAATTCACCCCTCCACTTT. Amino acid sequence: CASSLAGYNSPLHF.

The rearrangement joins TRBV30 to TRBJ2-1, with D maybe TRBD1 (6 bases). The CDR3 totals 14 residues. Germline CDR1 reads GTSNPN; CDR2 reads SVGIG (reference sequence). V was trimmed by 7 bases and J by 4 bases, leaving 17 bases between them. Here the CDR3 DNA reads TGTGCCTCCGACGGGGAAGGGGGATACAATGAGCAGTTCTTC. This encodes CASDGEGGYNEQFF. Full variable domain (rest looked up from reference TRBV30 and TRBJ2-1): SQTIHQWPATLVQPVGSPLSLECTVEGTSNPNLYWYRQAAGRGLQLLFYSVGIGQISSEVPQNLSASRPQDRQFILSSKKLLLSDSGFYLCASDGEGGYNEQFFGPGTRLTVL.

The rearrangement links TRBV2 to TRBJ2-3; D is unresolved. This CDR3 is 12 amino acids long. Germline-derived CDR1 and CDR2 are SNHLY and FYNNEI. V was shortened by 6 bases and J by 3 bases, with 7 bases between the two germline ends. The CDR3 loop reads CASRSWTDTQYF. The CDR3 DNA reads as TGTGCCAGCAGGAGTTGGACAGATACGCAGTATTTT.

The chain joins TRBV5-5 to TRBJ1-1; D gene uncertain. The V end lost 2 bases, the J end lost 1 base, and 9 bases lay between the germline ends. Germline loops: CDR1 SGHKS, CDR2 YYEKEE (reference sequence). CDR3 length equals 14 residues. CDR3 nucleotides: TGTGCCAGCAGCTTCCGGGGAAGGAACACTGAAGCTTTCTTT. Residues: CASSFRGRNTEAFF.

J is TRBJ2-6 and V is TRBV19; D is unresolved. This CDR3 has 12 residues. CDR1 is LNHDA, CDR2 SQIVND, per germline (reference sequence). The V end lost 7 bases, the J end lost 4 bases, and 5 bases lay between the germline ends. CDR3 protein: CASIGGANVLTF. The CDR3 DNA sequence: TGTGCCAGTATTGGGGGGGCCAACGTCCTGACTTTC.

The gene calls are TRBV6-6 and TRBJ2-1, with 9 bases matching TRBD1. Trimming took 0 bases from V and 5 from J; bases not matched to a gene: 5. The CDR3 length is 16 residues. Germline V CDR1 and CDR2: MNHNY, SVGAGI (reference sequence). The CDR3 DNA is TGTGCCAGCAGTTACTCAGGGGACAGGGTGAACAATGAGCAGTTCTTC. Residues: CASSYSGDRVNNEQFF.

The chain couples TRBV11-2 to TRBJ2-5; TRBD1 matches at 8 bases. V was pared by 6 bases and J by 8 bases, with 11 bases of the junction left unmatched. CDR1 and CDR2 (germline): SGHAT, FQNNGV. CDR3 length equals 14 residues. CDR3 bases: TGTGCCAGCAGTCTTGACAGGGGCCATTCCACCCAGTACTTC. It codes for CASSLDRGHSTQYF.

The J gene is TRBJ1-1, the V gene TRBV6-6; the D is unclear. Germline loops: CDR1 MNHNY, CDR2 SVGAGI (reference sequence). The CDR3 covers 13 residues. V was clipped by 11 bases and J by 0 bases, with 13 bases between them. In nucleotides, the CDR3 is TGTGCCCCCAGGTATAAAATGAACACTGAAGCTTTCTTT. Protein: CAPRYKMNTEAFF.

This chain links TRBV9 with TRBJ2-7; D is perhaps TRBD2 (5 bases). Trimming took off 0 bases at V and 3 bases at J, with 10 bases between the two ends. Germline V gene sequence: CDR1 SGDLS, CDR2 YYNGEE. This CDR3 region has 14 residues. The CDR3 region has the DNA TGTGCCAGCAGCGTAGGGGTCGGGGTCTACGAGCAGTACTTC. Its translation is CASSVGVGVYEQYF. The complete variable domain, with remaining parts taken from reference TRBV9 and TRBJ2-7, reads DSGVTQTPKHLITATGQRVTLRCSPRSGDLSVYWYQQSLDQGLQFLIQYYNGEERAKGNILERFSAQQFPDLHSELNLSSLELGDSALYFCASSVGVGVYEQYFGPGTRLTVT.

The chain employs TRBV15 and TRBJ1-5, with D maybe TRBD1 (6 bases). The V gene's germline CDR1 is LNHNV and CDR2 YYDKDF (reference sequence). Trimming cost V 2 bases and J 2 bases, with 10 bases left between them. This CDR3 is built from 15 residues. The CDR3 nucleotides are TGTGCCACCAGCAGACCCAACAGGGGCAATCAGCCCCAGCATTTT. Its protein is CATSRPNRGNQPQHF. The full variable domain, in which reference TRBV15 and TRBJ1-5 provide the parts outside the CDR3, is DAMVIQNPRYQVTQFGKPVTLSCSQTLNHNVMYWYQQKSSQAPKLLFHYYDKDFNNEADTPDNFQSRRPNTSFCFLDIRSPGLGDTAMYLCATSRPNRGNQPQHFGDGTRLSIL.

This clone appeared a single time. J is TRBJ1-1 and V is TRBV19; no clear D. The CDR3 consists of 11 residues. The germline gives CDR1 LNHDA, CDR2 SQIVND (reference sequence). V was clipped by 3 bases and J by 7 bases, with 6 bases between them. The CDR3 loop reads CASSIRVEAFF. The CDR3 DNA is TGTGCCAGTAGTATTAGAGTTGAAGCTTTCTTT.

This clone was detected a few times. This chain joins TRBV16 and TRBJ1-1; D call uncertain. Per the germline V gene, CDR1 is KGHSY and CDR2 is FQNENV. The V end was cut by 4 bases, the J end by 1 base, with 10 bases between. The CDR3 spans 14 residues. The CDR3 loop reads CASSPATQNTEAFF. In DNA, the CDR3 is TGTGCCAGCAGCCCAGCGACGCAGAACACTGAAGCTTTCTTT.

This clone was observed a few times. The rearrangement links TRBV7-8 to TRBJ1-1; 8 bases map to TRBD1. V gave up 3 bases and J gave up 7 bases; unmatched junction bases: 4. The germline V gene has CDR1 SGHVS and CDR2 FQNEAQ. The CDR3 is made up of 13 amino acids. CDR3 amino acids: CASSFGQGIEAFF. CDR3 coding DNA: TGTGCCAGCAGCTTCGGACAGGGCATTGAAGCTTTCTTT.

V gene TRBV25-1 combines with J gene TRBJ2-7; D is unresolved. Trimming pared 1 base from V and 2 bases from J, leaving 9 bases between. The CDR3 totals 14 residues. Germline V gene lookup returns CDR1 MGHDK and CDR2 SYGVNS. The CDR3 spells CASSELQHTYEQYF. CDR3 coding DNA: TGTGCCAGCAGTGAATTACAGCATACCTACGAGCAGTACTTC.